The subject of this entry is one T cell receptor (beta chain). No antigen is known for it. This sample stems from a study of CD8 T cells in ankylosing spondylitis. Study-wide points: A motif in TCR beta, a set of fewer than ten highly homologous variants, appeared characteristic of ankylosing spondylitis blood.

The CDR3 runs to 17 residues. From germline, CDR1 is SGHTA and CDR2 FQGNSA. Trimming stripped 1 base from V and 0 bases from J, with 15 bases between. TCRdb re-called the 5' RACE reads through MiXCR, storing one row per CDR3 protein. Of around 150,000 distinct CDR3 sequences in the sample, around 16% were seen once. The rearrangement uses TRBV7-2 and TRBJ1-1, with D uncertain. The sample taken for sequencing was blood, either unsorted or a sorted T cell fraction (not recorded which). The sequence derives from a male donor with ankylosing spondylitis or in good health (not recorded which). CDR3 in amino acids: CASSLVSGYGLNTEAFF. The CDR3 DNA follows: TGTGCCAGCAGCTTAGTCTCTGGTTACGGATTGAACACTGAAGCTTTCTTT.